The rows below give T cell receptor beta chains drawn from one sample of a study of blood T cell repertoires in COVID-19. TCRdb's copy holds only in-frame clones and misses some; the assay was immunoSEQ multiplex PCR. Here the sample spans about 82,000 clones, roughly 78% being singletons. Sequencing input: peripheral blood. These receptors were taken from a man between 60 and 75 years old with COVID-19, enrolled during active disease. CDR3s include the opening cysteine and the closing phenylalanine or tryptophan. The D gene is left open where the match is weak. Clone size is given for some rows only: seen once, a few or many times, or a class if the clone is expanded.

j_gene | abundance | v_gene | d_gene | CDR3nt | CDR3aa
TRBJ2-1 | NA | TRBV4-3 | NA | TGCGCCAGCAGCCAAGACGAATCCCTAGCGTACAATGAGCAGTTCTTC | CASSQDESLAYNEQFF
TRBJ2-3 | NA | TRBV5-4 | TRBD2 | TGTGCCAGCAGCTTGGCCAGTTTGGCTAGCGGGGGTTCGTATTTT | CASSLASLASGGSYF
TRBJ2-5 | NA | TRBV4-2 | NA | TGTGCCAGCAGCCACGAGAGGGAAGAGACCCAGTACTTC | CASSHEREETQYF
TRBJ2-5 | once | TRBV9 | NA | TGTGCCAGCAGCGTAGTGGGAGGGGGGCAAGAGACCCAGTACTTC | CASSVVGGGQETQYF
TRBJ2-1 | NA | TRBV6-5 | TRBD2 | TGTGCCAGCATTCCCAAGGCGGGGGGCGGAAATGAGCAGTTCTTC | CASIPKAGGGNEQFF
TRBJ2-1 | NA | TRBV11-3 | TRBD2 | TGTGCCAGCAGCTTAGGGCAACTAGCGGGAGGGGGTGAGCAGTTCTTC | CASSLGQLAGGGEQFF
TRBJ2-6 | NA | TRBV6-2/TRBV6-3 | NA | TGTGCCAGCAGTTACTCTCGGGGGGCAACTGGGGCCAACGTCCTGACTTTC | CASSYSRGATGANVLTF
TRBJ2-7 | NA | TRBV11-2 | NA | TGTGCCAGCAGCTTAGGAGGGAATCACGAGCAGTACTTC | CASSLGGNHEQYF
TRBJ2-2 | NA | TRBV7-2 | NA | TGTGCCAGCAGAGGAATGACAGGTTCCACCGGGGAGCTGTTTTTT | CASRGMTGSTGELFF
TRBJ1-5 | NA | TRBV5-8 | TRBD1 | TGTGCCAGCAGCTTGGGTTTACAGGGGGGCAATCAGCCCCAGCATTTT | CASSLGLQGGNQPQHF
TRBJ2-2 | NA | TRBV3-1/TRBV3-2 | NA | TGTGCCAGCAGCCCCACTCTTGCCGGGGAGCTGTTTTTT | CASSPTLAGELFF
TRBJ1-2 | few | TRBV5-5 | NA | TGTGCCAGCAGCTTATATTGGGGCGGGAATGGCTACACCTTC | CASSLYWGGNGYTF
TRBJ2-1 | NA | TRBV29-1 | NA | TGCAGCGTTGAGACAGCCAGCTCCTACAATGAGCAGTTCTTC | CSVETASSYNEQFF
TRBJ2-7 | NA | TRBV4-1 | NA | TGCGCCAGCAGCCAAGAAGAGGGCAGACTCTACGAGCAGTACTTC | CASSQEEGRLYEQYF
TRBJ2-1 | NA | TRBV24-1 | NA | TGTGCCACCAGTGATAACGGACACAACAATGAGCAGTTCTTC | CATSDNGHNNEQFF
TRBJ2-3 | NA | TRBV18 | TRBD2 | TGTGCCAGCTCACCCCCACGACGGCCGGGACTAGCGGGAGGGTTTACAGATACGCAGTATTTT | CASSPPRRPGLAGGFTDTQYF
TRBJ1-5 | NA | TRBV24-1 | NA | TGTGCCACCAGTGGGTGGAGACCTCCCCAGCATTTT | CATSGWRPPQHF
TRBJ1-1 | NA | TRBV29-1 | TRBD1 | TGCAGCGTTGAACAGGGGGCAAATGAAGCTTTCTTT | CSVEQGANEAFF
TRBJ2-1 | NA | TRBV24-1 | NA | TGTGCCACCAGTGACCCCAGAAGCTCCTACAATGAGCAGTTCTTC | CATSDPRSSYNEQFF
TRBJ2-6 | NA | TRBV6-5 | NA | TGTGCCAGCAGTTATGCGCTCTCTGGGGCCAACGTCCTGACTTTC | CASSYALSGANVLTF
TRBJ2-3 | NA | TRBV6-2/TRBV6-3 | TRBD2 | TGTGCCAGCAGTTGGACTAGCGGGGGAGGTGGTGCAGATACGCAGTATTTT | CASSWTSGGGGADTQYF
TRBJ1-6 | NA | TRBV11-3 | NA | TGTGCCAGCAGCTTAAGCCGAACCTCCTATAATTCACCCCTCCACTTT | CASSLSRTSYNSPLHF
TRBJ1-2 | NA | TRBV4-3 | TRBD1 | TGCGCCAGCAGCCGTCTTAGGACAGGGGGGTATGGCTACACCTTC | CASSRLRTGGYGYTF
TRBJ2-7 | NA | TRBV19 | NA | TGTGCCAGTAGTACCCAGGGGTATAGAAGCGAGCAGTACTTC | CASSTQGYRSEQYF
TRBJ2-2 | few | TRBV4-3 | NA | TGCGCCAGCAGCCAATTAGTAACCGGGGAGCTGTTTTTT | CASSQLVTGELFF
TRBJ2-6 | NA | TRBV6-4 | NA | TGTGCCAGCAGTCCCACAGGCTTCTCTGGGGCCAACGTCCTGACTTTC | CASSPTGFSGANVLTF
TRBJ2-2 | NA | TRBV5-1 | TRBD2 | TGCGCCAGCAGCTTGGCCTACAGTGGAGGCGGGGGCACCGGGGAGCTGTTTTTT | CASSLAYSGGGGTGELFF
TRBJ2-7 | NA | TRBV7-2 | TRBD2 | TGTGCCAGCAGCTTTAGCGGGGGAGGGTACTACGAGCAGTACTTC | CASSFSGGGYYEQYF
TRBJ2-7 | NA | TRBV7-9 | TRBD1 | TGTGCCAGCAGCACAATTCCGGGACAGGGTGCCTACGAGCAGTACTTC | CASSTIPGQGAYEQYF
TRBJ1-1 | NA | TRBV5-1 | TRBD1 | TGCGCCAGCAGCTTGAGGCTGGGACAGGGTAACACTGAAGCTTTCTTT | CASSLRLGQGNTEAFF
TRBJ2-1 | NA | TRBV24-1 | TRBD1 | TGTGCCACCCCACCCCTGGCCGGACAGGGGGTGTGGTCCTACAATGAGCAGTTCTTC | CATPPLAGQGVWSYNEQFF
TRBJ1-6 | NA | TRBV18 | NA | TGTGCCAGCTCACCACGCGACAGAACAGGAAATTCACCCCTCCACTTT | CASSPRDRTGNSPLHF
TRBJ2-1 | NA | TRBV6-5 | TRBD2 | TGTGCCAGCAGTTACGTTGGGACTAATTTAGGGCAGTTCTTC | CASSYVGTNLGQFF
TRBJ2-5 | NA | TRBV6-5 | TRBD2 | TGTGCCAGCATTAAGAGCGGGGGGGCCGCGGAGACCCAGTACTTC | CASIKSGGAAETQYF
TRBJ2-1 | NA | TRBV7-2 | TRBD2 | TGTGCCAGCAGCTGGGGCGGGGGCAATGAGCAGTTCTTC | CASSWGGGNEQFF
TRBJ2-5 | NA | TRBV24-1 | TRBD2 | TGTGCCACCAGTGACGGGCCCTCGCGGGGAGGGAGGGAGACCCAGTACTTC | CATSDGPSRGGRETQYF
TRBJ2-3 | NA | TRBV19 | TRBD1 | TGTGCCAGTAGTATCGGGACAGGTAGGGCGGCAGATACGCAGTATTTT | CASSIGTGRAADTQYF
TRBJ2-7 | NA | TRBV11-3 | TRBD1 | TGTGCCAGCAGCCCGGGACAGGGGGCGACCTCCTACGAGCAGTACTTC | CASSPGQGATSYEQYF
TRBJ2-1 | NA | TRBV7-6 | NA | TGTGCCAGCAGCCCCGGGTCCAATTACAATGAGCAGTTCTTC | CASSPGSNYNEQFF
TRBJ2-1 | NA | TRBV19 | TRBD1 | TGTGCCAGTAGTGACAGGGGGGATGAGCAGTTCTTC | CASSDRGDEQFF
TRBJ1-2 | NA | TRBV5-4 | TRBD1 | TGTGCCAGCAGCGGTCAGGGGGTAGGTGGCTACACCTTC | CASSGQGVGGYTF
TRBJ2-3 | NA | TRBV11-3 | NA | TGTGCCAGCTTCTCGACAGGTAGCACAGATACGCAGTATTTT | CASFSTGSTDTQYF
TRBJ1-1 | once | TRBV2 | TRBD1 | TGTGCCAGCATTATATTCAGTTTTCAGGGGGGCACTGAAGCTTTCTTT | CASIIFSFQGGTEAFF
TRBJ1-5 | NA | TRBV21-1 | NA | TGTGCCAGCAGCAAATACTCGGGGATACAGGGTATCCAGCCCCAGCATTTT | CASSKYSGIQGIQPQHF
TRBJ1-6 | NA | TRBV16 | NA | TGTGCCAGCAGCCAATTGTTTACAGATTATAATTCACCCCTCCACTTT | CASSQLFTDYNSPLHF
TRBJ2-3 | once | TRBV5-5 | NA | TGTGCCCCCAGCTGGGGAGGGGGGGGGAGGGCCCTCCCTGGGTATTTT | CAPSWGGGGRALPGYF
TRBJ2-7 | once | TRBV6-2/TRBV6-3 | TRBD2 | TGTGCCAGCAGTTACGCCGGGGGGGCTTTCGAGCAGTACTTC | CASSYAGGAFEQYF
TRBJ2-3 | once | TRBV7-9 | TRBD2 | TGTGCCAGCAGCTCGAGGGTTTCGACTAGCGGGGGGTCCGATACGCAGTATTTT | CASSSRVSTSGGSDTQYF
TRBJ2-2 | NA | TRBV10-1 | TRBD1 | TGCGCCAGCAGCGAAAGACCGGGACAGGGGAACACCGGGGAGCTGTTTTTT | CASSERPGQGNTGELFF
TRBJ2-1 | NA | TRBV11-2 | TRBD2 | TGTGCCAGCAGCTTTCGACTAGCGAGGAGGACTGCCTACAATGAGCAGTTCTTC | CASSFRLARRTAYNEQFF
TRBJ2-7 | NA | TRBV12-5 | TRBD2 | TGTGCTAGTGCCTCGACGAGGGGACTAGCGGGAGATCAGTACTTC | CASASTRGLAGDQYF
TRBJ1-2 | NA | TRBV9 | NA | TGTGCCAGCAGCGTAGCTGCACAGGGATATGGCTACACCTTC | CASSVAAQGYGYTF
TRBJ1-1 | NA | TRBV7-2 | TRBD1 | TGTGCCAGCAGCTCCGACTCAGGGGGCCTGGTGAACACTGAAGCTTTCTTT | CASSSDSGGLVNTEAFF